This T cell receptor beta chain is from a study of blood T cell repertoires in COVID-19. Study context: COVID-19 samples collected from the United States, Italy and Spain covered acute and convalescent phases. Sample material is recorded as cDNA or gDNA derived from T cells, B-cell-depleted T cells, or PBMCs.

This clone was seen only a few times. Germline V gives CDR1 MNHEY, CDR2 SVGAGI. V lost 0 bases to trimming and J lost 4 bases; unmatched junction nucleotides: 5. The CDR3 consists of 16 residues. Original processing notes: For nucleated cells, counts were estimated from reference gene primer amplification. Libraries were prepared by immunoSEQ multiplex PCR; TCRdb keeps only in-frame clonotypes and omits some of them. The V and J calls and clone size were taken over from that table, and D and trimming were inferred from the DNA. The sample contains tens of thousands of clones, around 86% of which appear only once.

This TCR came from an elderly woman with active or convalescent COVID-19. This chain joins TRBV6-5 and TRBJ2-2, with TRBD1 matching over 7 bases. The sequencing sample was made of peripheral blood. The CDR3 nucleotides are TGTGCCAGCAGTTACTCACCGGGACAGCTCACCGGGGAGCTGTTTTTT. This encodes CASSYSPGQLTGELFF.